This T cell receptor (beta chain) was captured in a study of T cells expressing NK-cell markers. CDR1 and CDR2 from the germline V gene are SGDLS and YYNGEE. This CDR3 is 11 amino acids long. Overall study results and limits: The same clonotypes also predominated in the CD3+CD56-NKG2C+ fraction of a handful of donors. The HCMV specificity of the expanded NKG2C+ T cell clones stayed unresolved.

Note on this clonotype: What it binds is not known.

TCR beta cDNA was generated via 5'RACE template switching incorporating UMIs. Following a re-call of the 5' RACE reads, TCRdb has one entry per CDR3 protein and lacks DNA. This sample's clone table lists about 450,000 distinct CDR3 sequences. This chain uses TRBV9 with TRBJ2-1. Sequencing input: blood T cells: a sorted CD56 or NKG2C T cell subset, CD4+ or CD8+ T cells, or bulk PBMC T cells (not recorded which). This sequence originates from a woman aged 18-69 years in good health. The CDR3 loop is CASTPYNEQFF.